Following are 3 T cell receptor beta chains from one sample sequenced in a study of cytomegalovirus exposure and HLA in healthy donors. It was with 60 Vbeta and 13 Jbeta primers that the PCR ran. Produced via immunoSEQ multiplex PCR; TCRdb's table is partial and in-frame only. The sample consists of over 150,000 clones, approximately 85% of them appearing once. Sequenced sample: PBMCs. Source of these receptors: a girl between 5 and 17 years old in good health and CMV-seropositive.

The CDR3 bases are TGTGCCAGCAGCCCACCCCTAGGAGGGACTAATGAAAAACTGTTTTTT. Its translation is CASSPPLGGTNEKLFF. The gene calls are TRBV4-2 and TRBJ1-4; D gene ambiguous. The V end lost 4 bases, the J end lost 2 bases, and 14 bases lay between the germline ends. Germline CDR1 is LGHNA and CDR2 is YNFKEQ. The CDR3 covers 16 residues.

This chain links TRBV5-6 with TRBJ1-4; TRBD1 matches 9 bases. CDR3 length: 15 residues. V lost 4 bases, J lost 6 bases, and 7 bases stayed unmatched. Germline lookup yields CDR1 SGHDT and CDR2 YYEEEE. CDR3 DNA: TGTGCCAGCAGCCCTCGGACAGGGGTGTATGAAAAACTGTTTTTT. Encoded protein: CASSPRTGVYEKLFF.

This chain links TRBV5-4 with TRBJ1-1; perhaps TRBD1 as D (5 bases). Germline loops: CDR1 SGHNT, CDR2 YYREEE (reference sequence). V lost 5 bases and J lost 7, with 18 bases in between. The CDR3 has 14 residues. The DNA for the CDR3 is TGTGCCAGCAGTTGGACACCTCGCTCAGGTGAAGCTTTCTTT. The encoded protein is CASSWTPRSGEAFF.